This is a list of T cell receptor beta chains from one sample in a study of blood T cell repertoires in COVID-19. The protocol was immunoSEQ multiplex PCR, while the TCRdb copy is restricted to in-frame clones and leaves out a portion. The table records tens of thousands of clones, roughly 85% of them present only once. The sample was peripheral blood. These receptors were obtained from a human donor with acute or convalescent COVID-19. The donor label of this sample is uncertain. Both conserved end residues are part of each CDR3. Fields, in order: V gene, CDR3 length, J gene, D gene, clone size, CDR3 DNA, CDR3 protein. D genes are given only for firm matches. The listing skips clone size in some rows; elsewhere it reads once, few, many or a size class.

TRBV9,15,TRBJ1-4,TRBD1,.,TGTGCCAGCAGCGTCGGGGGACAGACTAATGAAAAACTGTTTTTT,CASSVGGQTNEKLFF
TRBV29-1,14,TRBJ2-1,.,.,TGCAGTACGTCCCCGGGGAGCTCCTACAATGAGCAGTTCTTC,CSTSPGSSYNEQFF
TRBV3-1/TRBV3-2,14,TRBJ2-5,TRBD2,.,TGTGCCAGCAGTCGACTAGCGGGCCAAGAGACCCAGTACTTC,CASSRLAGQETQYF
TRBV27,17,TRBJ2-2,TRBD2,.,TGTGCCAGCAGTATAGGACTAGCGGGGGCGATGAGCGGGGAGCTGTTTTTT,CASSIGLAGAMSGELFF
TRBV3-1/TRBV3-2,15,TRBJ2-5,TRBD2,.,TGTGCCAGCAGCCAAGGACAAGCGGGGGGACAGACCCAGTACTTC,CASSQGQAGGQTQYF
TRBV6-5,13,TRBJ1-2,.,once,TGTGCCAGCAGTTACGACAGCAACTATGGCTACACCTTC,CASSYDSNYGYTF
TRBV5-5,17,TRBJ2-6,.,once,TGTGCCAGCAGCTTGGCTAGCGAGGCGTCTGGGGCCAACGTCCTGACTTTC,CASSLASEASGANVLTF
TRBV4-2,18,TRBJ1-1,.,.,TGTGCCAGCAGCCAAGATCTAGGGGGAGCCCACCCGAACACTGAAGCTTTCTTT,CASSQDLGGAHPNTEAFF
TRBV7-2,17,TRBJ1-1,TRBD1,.,TGTGCCAGCAGCCTCCTAGGACAGGGGGCCGGGGACACTGAAGCTTTCTTT,CASSLLGQGAGDTEAFF
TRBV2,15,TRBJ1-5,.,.,TGTGCCAGCAGTGGTCTTACCGGCCAGGGACAGCCCCAGCATTTT,CASSGLTGQGQPQHF
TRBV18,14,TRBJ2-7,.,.,TGTGCCAGCTCCCGTCCGCCTTTTACTTACGAGCAGTACTTC,CASSRPPFTYEQYF
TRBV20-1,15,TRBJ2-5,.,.,TGCAGTGCTAGTCCCCCTTGGGCCAGGGCTGAGACCCAGTACTTC,CSASPPWARAETQYF
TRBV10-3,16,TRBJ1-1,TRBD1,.,TGTGCCATCAGTGCTATCTCACAGGGGAAGGACACTGAAGCTTTCTTT,CAISAISQGKDTEAFF
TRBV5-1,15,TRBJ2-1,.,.,TGCGCCAGCAGCTTGACTCTGAGCTCCTACAATGAGCAGTTCTTC,CASSLTLSSYNEQFF
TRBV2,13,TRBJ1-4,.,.,TGTGCCAGCACTTGGGGGGTCGGTGAAAAACTGTTTTTT,CASTWGVGEKLFF
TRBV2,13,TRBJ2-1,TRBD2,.,TGTGCCACTTCGGGACTAGCGTTAGGGGAGCAGTTCTTC,CATSGLALGEQFF
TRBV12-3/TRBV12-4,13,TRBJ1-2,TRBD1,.,TGTGCCAGCAGCCTTGGACAGGGCTATGGCTACACCTTC,CASSLGQGYGYTF
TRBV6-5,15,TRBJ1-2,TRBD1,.,TGTGCCAGCAGTTACTCCCAGGACAGGGGGGATGGCTACACCTTC,CASSYSQDRGDGYTF
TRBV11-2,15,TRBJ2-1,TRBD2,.,TGTGCCAGCAGCTTGACGGGAGGCCACTACAATGAGCAGTTCTTC,CASSLTGGHYNEQFF
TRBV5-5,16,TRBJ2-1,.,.,TGTGCCAGCAGCTCGCCGTCCGGGACTCCCTACAATGAGCAGTTCTTC,CASSSPSGTPYNEQFF
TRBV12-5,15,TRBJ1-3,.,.,TGTGCTAGTGGCCCTAAAAACTCCCCTGGAAACACCATATATTTT,CASGPKNSPGNTIYF
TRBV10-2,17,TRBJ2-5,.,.,TGCGCCAGCAGTGAGTGGGGGCGCGGAAGGAATCAAGAGACCCAGTACTTC,CASSEWGRGRNQETQYF
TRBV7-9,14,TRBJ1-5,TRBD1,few,TGTGCCAGCAGTTTGACAGGGAACAATCAGCCCCAGCATTTT,CASSLTGNNQPQHF
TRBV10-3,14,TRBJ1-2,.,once,TGTGCCATCAGTGAGTCGAATAGCCCCTGGGTTTACACCTTC,CAISESNSPWVYTF
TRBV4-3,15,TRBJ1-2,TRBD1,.,TGCGCCAGCAGCCAGGGGACAGGGGGCGGCTATGGCTACACCTTC,CASSQGTGGGYGYTF
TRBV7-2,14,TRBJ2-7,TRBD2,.,TGTGCCAGCAGCTTTAGCGGGGGGCCCTACGAGCAGTACTTC,CASSFSGGPYEQYF